This TCR beta chain was identified during a study of T cells in Graves' hyperthyroidism and ophthalmopathy. The study's findings and limits: Blood shared most expanded thyroid clonotypes above 0.001. Ophthalmopathy was distinguished from stable hyperthyroidism by 13 V-J signatures. Ophthalmopathy prediction by the model preceded onset by a median about 6.3 months.

Amplification yielded TCR beta CDR3 regions, with RNA transcripts as the source. A set of HTBI primers served as the primers for a first-round RT-PCR of the TCR CDR3. TCRdb analysed the multiplex PCR reads with MiXCR anew, one entry per CDR3 protein. Of about 700,000 distinct CDR3 sequences in the sample, 45% are singletons; the top ten hold under 8%. The J segment lost 1 base and the V segment lost 3 bases, leaving 8 bases of the junction unmatched. Germline V gives CDR1 KGHDR, CDR2 SFDVKD. CDR3 length equals 18 residues. Reasons for excluding patients were uncontrolled infection, other autoimmune disease, pregnancy or lactation. With regard to this clonotype: Its cognate antigen is unknown.

Sequencing was performed on peripheral blood or thyroid tissue (not recorded which). This sequence was found in an adult man with Graves' disease, either hyperthyroidism or ophthalmopathy (not recorded which). The chain combines TRBV24-1 with TRBJ2-6; 7 positions agree with TRBD1. The CDR3 protein is CATSDPGTDTSGANVLTF. In DNA form, the CDR3 reads TGTGCCACCAGTGATCCCGGGACAGATACTTCTGGGGCCAACGTCCTGACTTTC.